The rows below give T cell receptor beta chains drawn from one sample of a study of shared clonotypes between healthy human individuals. Only in-frame clones appear in the TCRdb table, and some are missing; sequencing was by immunoSEQ multiplex PCR. This table holds 560,000 or so clones, about 96% found once. The specimen was naive CD8+ T cells sorted from blood. The receptors originated from a woman in her 30s in good health. CDR3s leave out the opening cysteine and the closing phenylalanine or tryptophan. A D gene is named only where the DNA matches it firmly.

j_call	v_call	d_call	cdr3_aa
TRBJ2-2	TRBV5-1	-	ASSLVSISELF
TRBJ2-7	TRBV27	-	ASSEGSDYEQY
TRBJ1-5	TRBV4-1	TRBD1	ASSPTGGQPQH
TRBJ1-2	TRBV25-1	-	ASGGSLGYT
TRBJ2-7	TRBV27	TRBD2	ASSLRWTSGNPYEQY
TRBJ2-7	TRBV28	-	ASKGYSEAEQY
TRBJ2-3	TRBV6-5	TRBD2	ASSGTSEDTDTQY
TRBJ2-1	TRBV28	TRBD2	ASSVSIAGWNYNEQF
TRBJ2-1	TRBV11-2	-	ASSLVSGTDPEQF
TRBJ2-5	TRBV19	-	ASSRGPRAQETQY
TRBJ2-2	TRBV29-1	-	SAKDGELF
TRBJ1-6	TRBV27	TRBD1	ASSGTGVSPLH
TRBJ2-3	TRBV28	TRBD1	ASSNRGATDTQY
TRBJ2-1	TRBV28	-	ASSLTGPSSSYNEQF
TRBJ2-4	TRBV28	-	ASSSRPDPKNIQY
TRBJ2-2	TRBV14	-	ASGAADTGELF
TRBJ1-1	TRBV6-5	TRBD1	ASRTQGAGYTEAF
TRBJ2-7	TRBV6-1	TRBD1	ASSETGETYEQY
TRBJ2-1	TRBV14	TRBD2	ASSQISGRASYNEQF
TRBJ2-7	TRBV4-1	TRBD1	ASSHRQGSSYEQY
TRBJ2-2	TRBV19	TRBD2	ASSFWTSNTGELF
TRBJ2-3	TRBV19	-	ASTYEPADTDTQY
TRBJ1-2	TRBV5-6	-	ASIVGYT
TRBJ1-5	TRBV6-5	-	ASSSPGELINQPQH
TRBJ2-7	TRBV6-5	-	ASSYSTGSNSYEQY
TRBJ1-2	TRBV4-1	TRBD1	ASSRIRGRGGYT
TRBJ2-2	TRBV11-2	-	ASSSEAHTGELF
TRBJ2-7	TRBV13	TRBD2	ASSAGLAEPYEQY
TRBJ2-7	TRBV7-9	-	ASSLDPHDLSYEQY
TRBJ2-5	TRBV30	-	AWTGLEETQY
TRBJ2-6	TRBV7-9	TRBD1	ASSPQGDSGANVLT
TRBJ1-5	TRBV27	-	ASSFGGISNQPQH
-	TRBV28	-	ASSYDGRMTYEQY
TRBJ2-3	TRBV2	TRBD2	ASSERLASGNIATDTQY
TRBJ2-5	TRBV10-3	-	AISDIGLKETQY
TRBJ2-7	TRBV27	-	ASSLGDRYEQY
TRBJ2-7	TRBV7-9	TRBD1	ASSVPGQGGQY
TRBJ2-1	TRBV5-1	TRBD2	ASSLAARERGDEQF
TRBJ2-7	TRBV5-4	-	ASSPDTSYEQY
-	TRBV7-3	-	ANSEPFKTGHSYEQY
TRBJ2-7	TRBV14	TRBD2	ASSQDLGGRRDEQY